This entry concerns a single TCR beta chain. Its cognate antigen is unknown. The data derive from a study of post-analysis software for immune sequencing data. Each TCR beta cDNA library carried unique molecular identifiers. TCRdb ran MiXCR on the PCR reads and lists one entry per CDR3 protein. The data contain approximately 460,000 distinct CDR3 sequences, under 55% of them seen just once; the ten biggest clones take up over 10%. The CDR3 is 11 residues long. Germline V gene data show CDR1 as DFQATT and CDR2 as SNEGSKA (reference sequence). Whole-study results and caveats: TRBV5-6, TRBV5-1 and TRBV20-1 were among four or five TRBV segments more frequent in patients than controls.

This rearrangement joins TRBV20-1 to TRBJ2-4; D might be TRBD2 (6 bases). The end of the DNA aligns better with TRBJ2-7, so the J call may be wrong. Sequencing was performed on blood. The sequence was collected from a girl aged 10-17 years with multiple sclerosis. The CDR3 coding sequence is TGCAGTGCTACTAGCGTCGCCGAGCAGTACTTC. Its translation is CSATSVAEQYF.